A selection of T cell receptor beta chains follows, all from one sample in a study of cytomegalovirus exposure and HLA in healthy donors. Sequenced by immunoSEQ multiplex PCR; TCRdb stores in-frame clones only, minus some. Counted here are some 170,000 clones, roughly 76% occurring once; the ten biggest clones make up about 13%. The sequenced sample was PBMCs. The receptors derive from a woman aged 45-65 years in good health and CMV-seronegative. Both conserved end residues are part of each CDR3. The order of the fields is D gene, clone size, J gene, V gene, CDR3 DNA, CDR3 protein. The D gene is left open where the match is weak. The size entry is marked missing in some rows and otherwise reads once, few, many or a size class.

>TRBD2|-|TRBJ2-5|TRBV7-2
TGTGCCAGCAGCTACACCGGGACTAGCGGAGGGAGAGAGACCCAGTACTTC
CASSYTGTSGGRETQYF
>-|once|TRBJ2-3|TRBV18
TGTGCCAGCTCACGGGGGGGCTTAGGTACCCCGTATACGCAGTATTTT
CASSRGGLGTPYTQYF
>-|many|TRBJ1-5|TRBV6-1
TGTGCCAGCACCTGGGACATGGCTCAGCCCCAGCATTTT
CASTWDMAQPQHF
>-|-|TRBJ2-5|TRBV28
TGTGCCAGCAGATTAACAGGGATATCGGAGACCCAGTACTTC
CASRLTGISETQYF
>TRBD1|-|TRBJ1-1|TRBV19
TGTGCCAGTAGTTCACGGGACAGAGGCGGCACTGAAGCTTTCTTT
CASSSRDRGGTEAFF
>TRBD2|-|TRBJ2-3|TRBV9
TGTGCCAGCAGCGCTAGAATAGGTCCCGGGACTAGGTCTTTAGATACGCAGTATTTT
CASSARIGPGTRSLDTQYF
>TRBD1|-|TRBJ1-2|TRBV7-9
TGTGCCAGCAGCTATTCCGGGACAGGGTTTGGCTACACCTTC
CASSYSGTGFGYTF
>TRBD2|-|TRBJ2-3|TRBV4-3
TGCGCCAGCAGCCAAGATCTGGCTAGCGGGGATACGCAGTATTTT
CASSQDLASGDTQYF
>TRBD2|-|TRBJ2-7|TRBV2
TGTGCCAGCAGGCTCGGGACTAGCGGGGGGCCCGCGTACGAGCAGTACTTC
CASRLGTSGGPAYEQYF
>-|-|TRBJ1-6|TRBV18
TGTGCCAGCTCACCTCGGACAGAAGGGGATGGCCCCCTCCACTTT
CASSPRTEGDGPLHF
>TRBD1|once|TRBJ2-7|TRBV5-1
TGCGCCAGCAGCTTGGCGGCCGGGACAGGGGGCAAGGAGCAGTACTTC
CASSLAAGTGGKEQYF
>TRBD1|-|TRBJ1-1|TRBV4-1
TGCGCCAGCAGCCAGACAGGGGCGTCGATGAACACTGAAGCTTTCTTT
CASSQTGASMNTEAFF
>-|-|TRBJ2-7|TRBV28
TGTGCCAGCAGTACAACCCAGGGGTTCTACGAGCAGTACTTC
CASSTTQGFYEQYF
>TRBD2|-|TRBJ2-1|TRBV7-3
TGTGCCAGCAGTCTAGCGGGGGGGCCTAATGAGCAGTTCTTC
CASSLAGGPNEQFF
>-|-|TRBJ1-1|TRBV29-1
TGCAGCGTAGGATCAGGGGAATACAGCACTGAAGCTTTCTTT
CSVGSGEYSTEAFF
>-|-|TRBJ1-3|TRBV5-1
TGCGCCAGCAGCCCAGGGGCCATCTCTGGAAACACCATATATTTT
CASSPGAISGNTIYF
>TRBD2|-|TRBJ2-1|TRBV28
TGTGCCAGCAGTTTTCGGGGGGTCTCCTACAATGAGCAGTTCTTC
CASSFRGVSYNEQFF
>TRBD2|-|TRBJ2-3|TRBV7-2
TGTGCCAGCAGCTCCCGGGCAGGGAGGGCCACAGATACGCAGTATTTT
CASSSRAGRATDTQYF
>TRBD1|-|TRBJ2-1|TRBV4-2
TGTGCCAGCAGCCAAGATAGAGACAGGGGTAAGAATGAGCAGTTCTTC
CASSQDRDRGKNEQFF
>TRBD1|-|TRBJ1-4|TRBV19
TGTGCCAGTAGTGGTACAGGGGCGGGAAAACTGTTTTTT
CASSGTGAGKLFF
>-|-|TRBJ1-1|TRBV2
TGTGCCAGCAGTGAAGTCCGACAGATGAACACTGAAGCTTTCTTT
CASSEVRQMNTEAFF
>TRBD1|-|TRBJ2-5|TRBV7-8
TGTGCCAGCTCGCAGGGGGCGCGAGAGACCCAGTACTTC
CASSQGARETQYF
>-|few|TRBJ1-5|TRBV5-1
TGCGCCAGCAGCTTGGGACAGCTTGGGGATCCCCAGCATTTT
CASSLGQLGDPQHF
>-|-|TRBJ2-1|TRBV11-1
TGTGCCAGCAGTTCCGGGGGTAGCCAGTGGTCCTACAATGAGCAGTTCTTC
CASSSGGSQWSYNEQFF
>-|once|TRBJ2-3|TRBV30
TGTGCCTGGAGTATGACTAGAGATACGCAGTATTTT
CAWSMTRDTQYF
>-|-|TRBJ1-1|TRBV5-1
TGCGCCAGCAGCTTGGAAGGGGGTTTGAAGACTGAAGCTTTCTTT
CASSLEGGLKTEAFF
>-|few|TRBJ1-3|TRBV10-2
TGCGCCAGCAGTGAGGCAGGCTCTGGAAACACCATATATTTT
CASSEAGSGNTIYF
>TRBD1|few|TRBJ2-4|TRBV28
TGTGCCAGCAGTGAACAGGGGGTCAACACAGGTAACATTCAGTACTTC
CASSEQGVNTGNIQYF
>TRBD1|-|TRBJ1-5|TRBV19
TGTGCCAGTAGTATCGAAGGGGGGACAGGGACCCAGCATTTT
CASSIEGGTGTQHF
>TRBD1|-|TRBJ1-3|TRBV11-2
TGTGCCAGCAGCTTAGCGGGACAGGGTGGAAACACCATATATTTT
CASSLAGQGGNTIYF
>TRBD2|few|TRBJ2-5|TRBV6-1
TGTGCCAGTCCTTCGGGGGTAGCGGGGTACGAGACCCAGTACTTC
CASPSGVAGYETQYF
>TRBD1|-|TRBJ1-3|TRBV11-2
TGTGCCAGCAGCTTAGACGGCAGGGGGGACACCATATATTTT
CASSLDGRGDTIYF
>-|-|TRBJ1-1|TRBV5-1
TGCGCCAGCTCCTCAGGGATAGACACTGAAGCTTTCTTT
CASSSGIDTEAFF
>-|few|TRBJ2-3|TRBV30
TGTGCCTGGAGTGCGGGACTTCTTAGCACAGATACGCAGTATTTT
CAWSAGLLSTDTQYF
>-|-|TRBJ2-2|TRBV4-1
TGCGCCAGCAGCCAAGGGGGCGGGGAAATCACCGGGGAGCTGTTTTTT
CASSQGGGEITGELFF
>-|-|TRBJ2-5|TRBV7-9
TGTGCCAGCAGCCCAGGGGCCGCCCCACCTCAAGAGACCCAGTACTTC
CASSPGAAPPQETQYF
>-|-|TRBJ2-7|TRBV7-2
TGTGCCAGCAGCTTATTTGCAGGAACCTACGAGCAGTACTTC
CASSLFAGTYEQYF
>-|-|TRBJ2-7|TRBV4-3
TGCGCCAGCAGCCAAGATGAGGGCGGCCACTACGAGCAGTACTTC
CASSQDEGGHYEQYF
>TRBD2|-|TRBJ2-7|TRBV29-1
TGCAGCGTTGAAAACACCCGAACTAGCGGTCCCTACGAGCAGTACTTC
CSVENTRTSGPYEQYF
>TRBD1|-|TRBJ2-5|TRBV6-5
TGTGCCAGCAGTCCACAGACAGGGAAAGAGACCCAGTACTTC
CASSPQTGKETQYF
>TRBD1|-|TRBJ1-6|TRBV19
TGTGCCAGTACCCTTGGACAGGAGCTAAATTCACCCCTCCACTTT
CASTLGQELNSPLHF
>-|-|TRBJ2-5|TRBV28
TGTGCCAGCAGCACCCCGAGGCGGAGAGAGACCCAGTACTTC
CASSTPRRRETQYF
>-|-|TRBJ1-1|TRBV27
TGTGCCAGCAGCAGGGGCCCTGACAGGCCTTTGTCTGAAGCTTTCTTT
CASSRGPDRPLSEAFF
>TRBD1|once|TRBJ2-1|TRBV5-1
TGCGCCAGCAGCTTAACGACAGGGTCCTCCTACAATGAGCAGTTCTTC
CASSLTTGSSYNEQFF
>TRBD1|-|TRBJ1-4|TRBV19
TGTGCCAGTACCCCGAAGGACAGGAGTTCAGAAAAACTGTTTTTT
CASTPKDRSSEKLFF
>-|-|TRBJ2-1|TRBV18
TGTGCCAGCTCCACCAGGGGCCAAGACAATGAGCAGTTCTTC
CASSTRGQDNEQFF
>-|-|TRBJ2-3|TRBV5-4
TGTGCCAGCAGCTTGATTAGCGCCACAGATACGCAGTATTTT
CASSLISATDTQYF
>-|few|TRBJ1-4|TRBV28
TGTGCCAGCACCCCCCGGTCTGCAACTAATGAAAAACTGTTTTTT
CASTPRSATNEKLFF
>TRBD2|-|TRBJ2-5|TRBV6-6
TGTGCCAGCAGCCCCCGGACTAGGGGAGGGGAGACCCAGTACTTC
CASSPRTRGGETQYF
>-|-|TRBJ1-2|TRBV27
TGTGCCAGCAGTTTAATTGGGGGGGCGCAGAGTTATGGCTACACCTTC
CASSLIGGAQSYGYTF
>-|-|TRBJ1-1|TRBV5-8
TGTGCCAGCAGCTTCCAGAACACTGAAGCTTTCTTT
CASSFQNTEAFF
>TRBD2|-|TRBJ2-3|TRBV4-3
TGCGCCAGCAGCCAAGCTAAGGCGGGAGGAACGACAGATACGCAGTATTTT
CASSQAKAGGTTDTQYF
>-|-|TRBJ2-5|TRBV5-6
TGTGCCAGCAGCTTGTGGGCAGGCAAGGAGACCCAGTACTTC
CASSLWAGKETQYF
>-|few|TRBJ1-1|TRBV5-1
TGCGCCAGCAGCTCCTCAGGAGGGAACACTGAAGCTTTCTTT
CASSSSGGNTEAFF
>TRBD1|-|TRBJ2-1|TRBV19
TGTGCCAGTAGCTCGACAGGGTCGAGCTCCTACAATGAGCAGTTCTTC
CASSSTGSSSYNEQFF
>TRBD1|-|TRBJ2-7|TRBV6-6
TGTGCCAGCAGTAAGACAGGGGGCACAACCTACGAGCAGTACTTC
CASSKTGGTTYEQYF
>TRBD1|-|TRBJ1-1|TRBV7-9
TGTGCCAGCAGCTCCGGACAGGCTGAAGCTTTCTTT
CASSSGQAEAFF